The TCR beta chain described here comes from a study of T-cell reconstitution after alpha-beta-depleted transplantation in children. CDR3 length equals 14 residues. V lost 4 bases and J lost 0; bases outside the gene matches: 4. Germline CDR1 DFQATT, CDR2 SNEGSKA (reference sequence). This clonotype has at least ten counts. Unique molecular identifiers were built into the TCRbeta library. TCRdb fed the PCR reads into MiXCR, producing one record per CDR3 protein. The sample has approximately 82,000 distinct CDR3 sequences; 15% to 20% are singletons. The origin of this receptor is a male patient aged 2-15 years who had a stem cell transplant for acute lymphoblastic leukemia, so the T cells may come from the graft donor. V gene TRBV20-1 combines with J gene TRBJ1-1, with TRBD1 matching 8 bases. Sample: PBMCs, mostly from graft donor cells, taken 360 days after TCRalphabeta/CD19-depleted stem cell transplant. Here the CDR3 reads CSATQGVLNTEAFF. The CDR3, as DNA: TGCAGTGCTACACAGGGGGTACTGAACACTGAAGCTTTCTTT.